The 9 T cell receptor beta chains given below trace back to one sample, sequenced in a study of T cells in Graves' hyperthyroidism and ophthalmopathy. Amplification targeted TCR beta CDR3 regions from RNA transcripts. First-round RT-PCR with HTBI primers amplified the TCR CDR3 region. TCRdb reanalysed the multiplex PCR reads using MiXCR and keeps one entry per CDR3 protein. The sample lists fewer than 350,000 distinct CDR3 sequences, roughly 13% occurring once. The sequenced sample consisted of blood. The receptor source for this set is a woman aged 25 to 39 with Graves' hyperthyroidism that later progressed to Graves' ophthalmopathy.

V usage is TRBV19 and J usage is TRBJ1-4; the D gene is possibly TRBD1 (5 bases). Germline-derived CDR1 and CDR2 are LNHDA and SQIVND (reference sequence). The V end was cut by 6 bases, the J end by 8 bases, with 13 bases between. The CDR3 is 13 amino acids. CDR3 sequence (DNA): TGTGCCAGTAGGCCGGGACCGTTAGAAAAACTGTTTTTT. It specifies CASRPGPLEKLFF.

The chain employs TRBV20-1 and TRBJ2-1, with 7 bases matching TRBD2. This CDR3 has 12 residues. V shed 3 bases, J shed 12 bases, and the junction held 8 bases outside the gene matches. In germline, CDR1 is DFQATT, CDR2 SNEGSKA (reference sequence). CDR3 nucleotides: TGCAGTGCTAGCCTCGCGGGGGTGGGGCAGTTCTTC. This encodes CSASLAGVGQFF.

This clonotype was detected many times. The gene calls are TRBV29-1 and TRBJ2-3; D possibly corresponds to TRBD2 (6 bases). The germline gives CDR1 SQVTM, CDR2 ANQGSEA. Trimming removed 4 bases at V and 4 bases at J, with 6 bases between. This CDR3 is built from 11 residues. The CDR3 bases are TGCAGCGTTGGGGAGGCAGATACGCAGTATTTT. This translates into CSVGEADTQYF.

This clonotype was seen ten or more times. This sequence joins TRBV6-1 and TRBJ1-1; perhaps TRBD1 as D (6 bases). CDR3 size: 14 residues. The V gene's germline CDR1 is MNHNS and CDR2 SASEGT. The V end lost 6 bases, the J end lost 1 base, and 12 bases lay between the germline ends. DNA for the CDR3: TGTGCCAGCAGGTCTGGACAGACGAACACTGAAGCTTTCTTT. This codes for CASRSGQTNTEAFF.

This clonotype was seen more than once but under ten times. The chain carries TRBV12-3 or TRBV12-4 and TRBJ2-5; tentatively, D is TRBD2 (6 bases). The CDR3 length is 17 residues. V lost 2 bases and J 6 bases, leaving 22 bases between the germline ends. The CDR3 region has the DNA TGTGCCAGCAGTTTAAAGGCGGGGCTGGGGAGTGGGAAGACCCAGTACTTC. It encodes CASSLKAGLGSGKTQYF.

This clonotype was detected only a few times. Since a much larger clone is just one base distant, this may be a read error. The chain employs TRBV28 and TRBJ1-3, with unresolved D. This CDR3 has 14 residues. Germline V gene data show CDR1 as MDHEN and CDR2 as SYDVKM. The V end lost 8 bases, the J end lost 0 bases, and 11 bases lay between the germline ends. CDR3 in DNA: TGTGCCAGCGGTTCAGCGAGCTCTGGAAACACCATATATTTT. Its protein product is CASGSASSGNTIYF.

This clonotype was seen at least ten times. The chain's CDR3 is CASSDVPRSSPLHF. The CDR3 coding sequence is TGTGCCAGCAGTGACGTCCCGAGGAGTTCACCCCTCCACTTT. The chain has TRBV6-1 and TRBJ1-6; D is unclear. Trimming took 3 bases from V and 9 from J, leaving 12 bases between them. The germline V gene has CDR1 MNHNS and CDR2 SASEGT. This CDR3 spans 14 amino acids.

This clonotype was seen at least ten times. The J gene is TRBJ2-1, the V gene TRBV12-3 or TRBV12-4; 7 bases map to TRBD1. CDR3 size: 13 residues. With V trimmed by 6 bases and J by 5 bases, 4 bases remained unmatched. CDR3 amino acids: CASRDRLNNEQFF. The CDR3 nucleotides read TGTGCCAGCAGGGACAGGTTAAACAATGAGCAGTTCTTC.

This clonotype showed up many times. V is TRBV7-2 and J is TRBJ1-2, with 10 bases that match TRBD1. The length of the CDR3 is 14 residues. Per the germline V gene, CDR1 is SGHTA and CDR2 is FQGNSA. Trimming at V came to 5 bases and at J to 4 bases, leaving 4 bases not matched to a gene. CDR3 coding DNA: TGTGCCAGCAGCGCTTGGACAGGGGGCTATGGCTACACCTTC. This encodes CASSAWTGGYGYTF.